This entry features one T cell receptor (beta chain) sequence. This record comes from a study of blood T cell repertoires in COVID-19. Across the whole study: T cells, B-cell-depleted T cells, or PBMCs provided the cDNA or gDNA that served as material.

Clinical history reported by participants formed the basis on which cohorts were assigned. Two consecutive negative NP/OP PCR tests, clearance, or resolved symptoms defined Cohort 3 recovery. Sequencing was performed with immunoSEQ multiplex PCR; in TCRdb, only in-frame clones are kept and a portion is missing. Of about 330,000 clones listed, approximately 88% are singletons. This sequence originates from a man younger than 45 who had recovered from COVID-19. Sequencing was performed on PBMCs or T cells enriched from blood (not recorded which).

The chain's CDR3 is CASRGTGGGGELFF. CDR3 bases: TGTGCCAGCAGGGGGACAGGGGGAGGCGGGGAGCTGTTTTTT. This chain uses TRBV2 with TRBJ2-2; 11 bases are shared with TRBD1. V was clipped by 6 bases and J by 7 bases; unmatched bases: 4. The germline V gene encodes CDR1 SNHLY and CDR2 FYNNEI. The CDR3 runs to 14 residues.